This TCR beta chain was identified in a study of resident and recirculating memory T cells in vitiligo. Sequencing used immunoSEQ multiplex PCR; TCRdb keeps in-frame clones, though not all of them. The repertoire holds 35,000 to 45,000 clones, with around nine tenths as singletons. The V gene lost 3 bases and the J gene lost 5 bases, with 10 bases spanning the gap. The germline gives CDR1 LGHNA, CDR2 YSLEER. CDR3 length: 14 residues. V is TRBV4-3 and J is TRBJ2-2; D remains unclear. Sequenced material: blood. The TCR sequence derives from a male donor with vitiligo. The CDR3 region is CASSHGSPTGELFF. CDR3 DNA: TGCGCCAGCAGCCATGGCAGTCCGACCGGGGAGCTGTTTTTT.